This paragraph reports one T cell receptor (beta chain). Its target is unknown. The data were produced by immunoSEQ multiplex PCR, yet TCRdb's version contains in-frame clones alone and is incomplete. The sample contains about 120,000 clones, 92% of which appear only once. V lost 7 bases, J lost 10 bases, and 16 bases lay in between. This CDR3 is built from 11 residues. Germline CDR1 and CDR2: DFQATT and SNEGSKA (reference sequence). This sample is part of a study of CD4+ T cells in melanoma. Study results and caveats: Reportedly, melanoma neoantigen-specific CD4+ T cells showed varied differentiation states. CD8+ T cell, macrophage and B cell function reportedly correlated with neoantigen-specific CD4+ T cells.

The source material was peripheral blood. The V and J genes are TRBV20-1 and TRBJ1-1; TRBD1 is a possible D gene (5 bases). The TCR sequence derives from a human donor with melanoma. CDR3: CSVVMRGVAFF. The CDR3 DNA reads as TGCAGTGTTGTCATGCGGGGGGTAGCTTTCTTT.